The 18 T cell receptor beta chains listed next were all sequenced from one sample in a study of vaccination and CD4 T cells after COVID-19. The treatment denotes: roughly 11-day PBMC culture with coronavirus spike peptide pools or control peptides (ViraFEST assay). Their target antigens are unknown. The Oncomine TCR Beta short-read assay was applied to DNA of cultured CD4+ T cells. Using its own MiXCR run on the PCR reads, TCRdb lists one record per CDR3 protein. The data contain some 15,000 distinct CDR3 sequences, less than 70% of them singletons. The sample was CD4+ T cells from blood, cultured in vitro. The origin of the receptors is a human donor who had recovered from COVID-19.

The chain is built from TRBV6-1 and TRBJ2-2; D is undetermined. V lost 8 bases, J lost 0 bases, and 7 bases lay in between. CDR1 MNHNS and CDR2 SASEGT come from the germline V gene. The CDR3 has 13 residues. CDR3 bases: TGTGCCAGCGGAGCTGCGAACACCGGGGAGCTGTTTTTT. This codes for CASGAANTGELFF.

This clonotype was observed a few times. This chain joins TRBV24-1 and TRBJ2-7; 8 bases fit TRBD1. CDR3 length: 18 amino acids. Germline V gene lookup returns CDR1 KGHDR and CDR2 SFDVKD. The V gene end was trimmed by 9 bases and the J gene end by 3 bases; junction bases not matched to a gene: 21. The CDR3, as DNA: TGTGCCACCGATTCCCTTCCCGAGGACAGGGAGGTTGTCTACGAGCAGTACTTC. Residues: CATDSLPEDREVVYEQYF.

The chain links TRBV7-8 to TRBJ1-5, with D maybe TRBD1 (6 bases). The V gene's germline CDR1 is SGHVS and CDR2 FQNEAQ. This CDR3 is built from 16 residues. The germline V and J ends were trimmed by 5 bases and 3 bases, with 17 bases remaining between them. The CDR3 coding sequence is TGTGCCAGCAGCCGGGAAGGGGGGTTGGACAATCAGCCCCAGCATTTT. Its protein is CASSREGGLDNQPQHF.

This sequence joins TRBV4-1 and TRBJ2-7, with 9 bases matching TRBD2. Germline V CDR1 and CDR2: MGHRA, YSYEKL. The CDR3 has 16 amino acids. V shed 0 bases and J 13 bases; nucleotides not matched to a gene: 16. This CDR3 reads CASSQEVPKTGTSIYF. The CDR3 nucleotides are TGCGCCAGCAGCCAAGAGGTTCCAAAAACCGGGACTAGCATATACTTC.

This chain links TRBV20-1 with TRBJ2-3; 9 bases align to TRBD2. CDR1 and CDR2 from the germline V gene are DFQATT and SNEGSKA (reference sequence). Trimming cost V 3 bases and J 5 bases; bases outside gene matches: 9. The CDR3 consists of 15 residues. This CDR3 is CSASIGSGSVDTQYF. CDR3 DNA: TGCAGTGCTAGTATCGGTAGCGGGAGTGTAGATACGCAGTATTTT.

The chain joins TRBV5-4 to TRBJ1-2, with D uncertain. The CDR3 is made up of 15 amino acids. V lost 2 bases and J 4 bases, leaving 15 bases between the germline ends. The germline CDR1 and CDR2 sequences are SGHNT and YYREEE (reference sequence). Written as DNA, the CDR3 is TGTGCCAGCAGCTTAATCACCTTGACCGTCTATGGCTACACCTTC. Its translation: CASSLITLTVYGYTF.

This clonotype was seen more than once but under ten times. This chain links TRBV2 with TRBJ2-5; maybe TRBD2 (5 bases). Trimming pared 6 bases from V and 5 bases from J, leaving 16 bases between. This CDR3 is built from 14 residues. In germline, CDR1 is SNHLY, CDR2 FYNNEI. The CDR3 sequence is CASSGPTRDETQYF. The CDR3 DNA reads as TGTGCCAGCAGCGGACCTACTAGAGACGAGACCCAGTACTTC.

This clonotype was observed once. V gene TRBV6-1 combines with J gene TRBJ2-5; 8 bases line up with TRBD2. Per germline, CDR1 MNHNS and CDR2 SASEGT. CDR3 length: 15 residues. Trimming at V came to 6 bases and at J to 8 bases, leaving 14 bases not matched to a gene. The CDR3 DNA reads as TGTGCCAGCAGGGCGGGGGGCCTAGCCCAGGGAACCCAGTACTTC. This encodes CASRAGGLAQGTQYF.

This rearrangement joins TRBV6-2 or TRBV6-3 to TRBJ1-6; a possible D gene is TRBD1 (5 bases). The germline V gene has CDR1 MNHEY and CDR2 SVGEGT. The CDR3 has 17 amino acids. Trimming took off 6 bases at V and 7 bases at J, with 22 bases between the two ends. The CDR3 DNA follows: TGTGCCAGCAGAATTGGGGGAAAAATAGGGAAAAATTCACCCCTCCACTTT. Protein product: CASRIGGKIGKNSPLHF.

The V call is TRBV19, the J call TRBJ1-5, with 9 bases identical to TRBD1. CDR1 is LNHDA, CDR2 SQIVND, per germline (reference sequence). The CDR3 contains 16 residues. V lost 3 bases, J lost 6 bases, and 9 bases stayed unmatched. This CDR3 is CASSMWDRVVGQPQHF. In DNA form, the CDR3 reads TGTGCCAGTAGTATGTGGGACAGGGTCGTAGGTCAGCCCCAGCATTTT. The full variable domain, in which reference TRBV19 and TRBJ1-5 provide the parts outside the CDR3, is DGGITQSPKYLFRKEGQNVTLSCEQNLNHDAMYWYRQDPGQGLRLIYYSQIVNDFQKGDIAEGYSVSREKKESFPLTVTSAQKNPTAFYLCASSMWDRVVGQPQHFGDGTRLSIL.

The chain employs TRBV19 and TRBJ2-1; 10 bases align to TRBD2. The J segment lost 15 bases and the V segment lost 5 bases, leaving 10 bases of the junction unmatched. The CDR3 has 13 amino acids. CDR1 is LNHDA and CDR2 is SQIVND in the germline V gene (reference sequence). The CDR3 loop is CASSPGSGRRRFF. In DNA, the CDR3 is TGTGCCAGTAGTCCGGGTAGCGGGAGGAGGAGGTTCTTC.

On this clonotype: The junction does not match germline at one end; this may be a read error. The V and J genes are TRBV5-4 and TRBJ1-5; 12 nucleotides align to TRBD1. The germline CDR1 and CDR2 sequences are SGHNT and YYREEE (reference sequence). The CDR3 extends over 19 amino acids. This chain's CDR3 is CANSLVGDRGLDSNQPQHF. The CDR3 DNA follows: TGTGCCAACAGCTTGGTTGGGGACAGGGGGCTCGATAGCAATCAGCCCCAGCATTTT.

The gene calls are TRBV7-2 and TRBJ2-1, with 7 bases matching TRBD2. Germline CDR1 SGHTA, CDR2 FQGNSA. This CDR3 region has 16 residues. The V segment lost 5 bases and the J segment 2 bases; nucleotides outside the gene matches: 9. The CDR3 protein is CASSPKRDYTYNEQFF. The DNA of the CDR3 is TGTGCCAGCAGCCCTAAAAGGGACTATACCTACAATGAGCAGTTCTTC.

The rearrangement links TRBV27 to TRBJ2-7; D may match TRBD1 or TRBD2 (5 bases each). V was clipped by 0 bases and J by 0 bases, with 9 bases between them. Germline CDR1 is MNHEY and CDR2 is SMNVEV (reference sequence). This CDR3 comprises 15 residues. CDR3 nucleotides: TGTGCCAGCAGTTTATCGGGGGTTAGCTCCTACGAGCAGTACTTC. Its protein is CASSLSGVSSYEQYF.

The V and J genes are TRBV6-1 and TRBJ2-7; 8 bases line up with TRBD1. The J segment lost 4 bases and the V segment lost 6 bases, leaving 11 bases of the junction unmatched. The CDR3 loop spans 15 amino acids. Germline V gives CDR1 MNHNS, CDR2 SASEGT. CDR3 DNA sequence: TGTGCCAGCAGACAGGGGGTTTGGCTTGGGTACGAGCAGTACTTC. Its protein is CASRQGVWLGYEQYF.

This clonotype was counted a few times. V and J are TRBV7-9 and TRBJ1-2; D is unclear. Per the germline V gene, CDR1 is SEHNR and CDR2 is FQNEAQ (reference sequence). This CDR3 is 14 amino acids long. With 5 bases removed from V and 6 bases from J, the gap between germline ends came to 16 bases. CDR3: CASSPGPALDGYTF. DNA of the CDR3: TGTGCCAGCAGCCCCGGACCTGCACTAGATGGCTACACCTTC.

This clonotype appeared a few times. The DNA for the CDR3 is TGCGCCAGCAGCTTGGGGGGGTACGACTCCGAAGAGCAGTACTTC. This translates into CASSLGGYDSEEQYF. This chain uses TRBV5-1 with TRBJ2-7, with D possibly called TRBD1 or TRBD2 (5 bases each). V gave up 0 bases and J gave up 7 bases, with 17 bases separating them. The CDR3 is made up of 15 amino acids. In germline, CDR1 is SGHRS, CDR2 YFSETQ.

This clonotype has just one count. V usage is TRBV15 and J usage is TRBJ2-1, with 7 bases fitting TRBD2. Germline V lookup: CDR1 LNHNV, CDR2 YYDKDF (reference sequence). V shed 3 bases and J 5 bases; nucleotides not matched to a gene: 10. The CDR3 runs 16 residues. The CDR3 bases are TGTGCCACCAGCAGCCGAGCGGGACCTTCCCACAATGAGCAGTTCTTC. Its translation is CATSSRAGPSHNEQFF.